Presented here are 13 T cell receptor beta chains from one specimen sequenced in a study of blood T cell repertoires in COVID-19. Method: immunoSEQ multiplex PCR; TCRdb's copy keeps in-frame clones and lacks some. This sample yields fewer than 200,000 clones, of which about four fifths are seen a single time; 9.5% to 12% belongs to the top ten. Material: peripheral blood. These receptors all stem from a woman aged 40 to 50 with COVID-19, enrolled during active disease.

This sequence joins TRBV20-1 and TRBJ2-3; D uncertain. CDR1 and CDR2 (germline): DFQATT, SNEGSKA (reference sequence). The CDR3 has 15 residues. Trimming removed 3 bases from V and 4 bases from J, with 17 bases in between. The CDR3 nucleotides are TGCAGTGCTAGTAATTGGCCCAGAGGCCCAGATACGCAGTATTTT. Translating it yields CSASNWPRGPDTQYF.

The V call is TRBV6-1, the J call TRBJ1-5; 8 nucleotides align to TRBD1. The CDR3 runs to 15 residues. Germline values: CDR1 MNHNS, CDR2 SASEGT. With 1 base clipped from V and 9 bases from J, the junction kept 8 bases outside the gene matches. Written as DNA, the CDR3 is TGTGCCAGCAGTGAAGGGGGACAGGCCCCAAGGCCCCAGCATTTT. This sequence encodes CASSEGGQAPRPQHF.

The J gene is TRBJ1-3, the V gene TRBV6-1; D unresolved. The ends were cut back, 2 bases at V and 1 base at J, with 9 bases in the middle. Germline lookup yields CDR1 MNHNS and CDR2 SASEGT. CDR3 length equals 15 residues. The CDR3 DNA sequence: TGTGCCAGCAGTGAAAGTGGCACATCTGGAAACACCATATATTTT. It encodes CASSESGTSGNTIYF.

The rearrangement uses TRBV4-2 and TRBJ2-2; 11 bases align to TRBD2. The CDR3 consists of 18 residues. Germline assignment: CDR1 LGHNA and CDR2 YNFKEQ. V was clipped by 3 bases and J by 2 bases; unmatched bases: 8. The CDR3 here is CASSHEGTSGKNTGELFF. The CDR3 bases are TGTGCCAGCAGCCACGAGGGGACTAGCGGAAAAAACACCGGGGAGCTGTTTTTT.

The chain employs TRBV6-5 and TRBJ1-1; possible D gene TRBD1, 5 bases. This CDR3 is built from 13 residues. Trimming removed 5 bases from V and 5 bases from J, with 12 bases in between. CDR1 MNHEY and CDR2 SVGAGI come from the germline V gene. CDR3 in DNA: TGTGCCAGCAGTAGGACATTAAGTACTGAAGCTTTCTTT. It encodes CASSRTLSTEAFF.

This chain's CDR3 is CASSQESLAGVPAYEQYF. CDR3 DNA sequence: TGTGCCAGCAGCCAAGAATCCCTAGCGGGAGTTCCAGCCTACGAGCAGTACTTC. V gene TRBV4-2 combines with J gene TRBJ2-7, with 10 positions matching TRBD2. Germline loops: CDR1 LGHNA, CDR2 YNFKEQ. The V gene end was trimmed by 0 bases and the J gene end by 2 bases; junction bases not matched to a gene: 10. The CDR3 contains 18 residues.

This clone was seen a handful of times. The rearrangement joins TRBV28 to TRBJ1-3; D might be TRBD1 (5 bases). This CDR3 has 16 amino acids. V was trimmed by 6 bases and J by 0 bases, leaving 15 bases between them. The V gene's germline CDR1 is MDHEN and CDR2 SYDVKM. Here the CDR3 reads CASSQSQGRSGNTIYF. The CDR3 bases are TGTGCCAGCAGCCAATCTCAGGGTCGCTCTGGAAACACCATATATTTT.

The rearrangement uses TRBV7-3 and TRBJ2-3; a possible D gene is TRBD2 (7 bases). Trimming took 2 bases from V and 6 from J, leaving 15 bases between them. This CDR3 region has 15 residues. Germline V gene sequence: CDR1 SGHTA, CDR2 FQGTGA. This CDR3 reads CASSLGGATPDTQYF. In DNA form, the CDR3 reads TGTGCCAGCAGCTTAGGGGGGGCGACCCCGGATACGCAGTATTTT.

Here the CDR3 DNA reads TGTGCCGGACGGAGCGCTAGCGGTCCTCACACAGATACGCAGTATTTT. Translating gives CAGRSASGPHTDTQYF. The V call is TRBV18, the J call TRBJ2-3; 7 positions match TRBD2. Trimming took 11 bases from V and 2 from J; bases not matched to a gene: 16. Looked up from germline, CDR1 is KGHSH and CDR2 is LQKENI. The CDR3 spans 16 residues.

The chain combines TRBV5-4 with TRBJ2-5; no clear D gene. V shed 6 bases and J shed 5 bases, with 8 bases lying between them. Germline V lookup: CDR1 SGHNT, CDR2 YYREEE (reference sequence). CDR3 size: 11 residues. The CDR3 region is CASTSDETQYF. The CDR3 DNA reads as TGTGCCAGCACCAGCGACGAGACCCAGTACTTC.

The chain employs TRBV6-1 and TRBJ2-2; 7 bases map to TRBD2. The CDR3 consists of 16 residues. The V segment lost 4 bases and the J segment 1 base; nucleotides outside the gene matches: 6. Germline V gene sequence: CDR1 MNHNS, CDR2 SASEGT. CDR3 region: CASSALGGKNTGELFF. CDR3 DNA: TGTGCCAGCAGTGCTCTGGGGGGGAAGAACACCGGGGAGCTGTTTTTT.

The DNA of the CDR3 is TGTGCCAGCAGCTCGGGACTAGCGGGAGGGCGGGATGAGGGGGATGAGCAGTTCTTC. Translating it yields CASSSGLAGGRDEGDEQFF. This chain joins TRBV6-6 and TRBJ2-1; TRBD2 matches 16 bases. The CDR3 runs 19 residues. Germline V gene lookup returns CDR1 MNHNY and CDR2 SVGAGI (reference sequence). The trim removed 6 bases at V and 8 bases at J, leaving 16 bases unmatched.

The V call is TRBV5-6, the J call TRBJ1-2; TRBD1 is a possible D gene (5 bases). The V gene lost 0 bases and the J gene lost 14 bases, with 14 bases spanning the gap. CDR3 length: 12 amino acids. Germline V lookup: CDR1 SGHDT, CDR2 YYEEEE. CDR3 bases: TGTGCCAGCAGCTTGGACGGCTTGGGGGGAACCTTC. This gives the protein CASSLDGLGGTF.